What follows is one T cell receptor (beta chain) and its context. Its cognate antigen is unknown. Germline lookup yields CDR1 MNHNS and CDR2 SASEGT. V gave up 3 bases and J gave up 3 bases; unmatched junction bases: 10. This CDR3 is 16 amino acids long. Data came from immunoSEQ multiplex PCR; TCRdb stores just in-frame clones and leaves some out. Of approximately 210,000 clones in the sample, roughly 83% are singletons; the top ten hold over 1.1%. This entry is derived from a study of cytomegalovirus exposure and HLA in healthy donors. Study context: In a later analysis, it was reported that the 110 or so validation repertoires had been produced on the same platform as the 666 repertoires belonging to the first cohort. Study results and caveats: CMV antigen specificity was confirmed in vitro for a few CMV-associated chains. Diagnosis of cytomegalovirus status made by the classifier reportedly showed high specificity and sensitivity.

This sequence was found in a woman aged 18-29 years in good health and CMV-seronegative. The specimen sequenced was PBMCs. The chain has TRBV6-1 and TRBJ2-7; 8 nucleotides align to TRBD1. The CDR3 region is CASSESDRGPHYEQYF. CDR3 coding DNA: TGTGCCAGCAGTGAGTCAGACAGGGGACCACACTACGAGCAGTACTTC.